Presented here are 32 T cell receptor beta chains from one specimen sequenced in a study of T cell responses to AZD1222 COVID-19 vaccine. Data came from immunoSEQ multiplex PCR; TCRdb stores just in-frame clones and leaves some out. This sample has 150,000 or so clones, with 88% found just once. The specimen was peripheral blood, collected on day 0 of AZD1222 vaccination. These receptors were obtained from an adult in good health.

Notes on this clone: The junction shows a germline mismatch at one end, possibly a read error. This rearrangement joins TRBV7-9 to TRBJ1-1, with D perhaps matching TRBD1 (5 bases). Germline V CDR1 and CDR2: SEHNR, FQNEAQ (reference sequence). This CDR3 spans 11 amino acids. CDR3 amino acids: CASSLADTGLF. In nucleotides, the CDR3 is TGTGCCAGCAGCTTAGCGGATACGGGGCTCTTT.

CDR3: CASRPTGGSYEQYF. The CDR3 nucleotides read TGTGCCAGCAGACCCACCGGGGGCTCCTACGAGCAGTACTTC. The chain couples TRBV25-1 to TRBJ2-7; a weak D match, TRBD2 (6 bases). This CDR3 contains 14 residues. Trimming left V 6 bases short and J 0 bases short, with 12 bases between. CDR1 is MGHDK, CDR2 SYGVNS, per germline.

The chain is built from TRBV28 and TRBJ1-1, with unresolved D. The CDR3 extends over 11 amino acids. Germline V CDR1 and CDR2: MDHEN, SYDVKM. V was shortened by 7 bases and J by 4 bases, with 7 bases between the two germline ends. The CDR3 sequence is CASKGFTEAFF. CDR3 DNA: TGTGCCAGCAAAGGGTTCACTGAAGCTTTCTTT. Supplemented by reference TRBV28 and TRBJ1-1, the full variable domain reads DVKVTQSSRYLVKRTGEKVFLECVQDMDHENMFWYRQDPGLGLRLIYFSYDVKMKEKGDIPEGYSVSREKKERFSLILESASTNQTSMYLCASKGFTEAFFGQGTRLTVV.

The chain has TRBV5-4 and TRBJ1-2; D possibly corresponds to TRBD1 (6 bases). CDR3 length: 15 residues. Germline values: CDR1 SGHNT, CDR2 YYREEE (reference sequence). Trimming removed 2 bases from V and 2 bases from J, with 13 bases in between. This CDR3 is CASSLGQLLNYGYTF. The CDR3, as DNA: TGTGCCAGCAGCTTAGGACAGCTTCTAAACTATGGCTACACCTTC.

The chain is built from TRBV5-1 and TRBJ1-1; D remains unclear. The germline V gene encodes CDR1 SGHRS and CDR2 YFSETQ. V lost 0 bases and J 3 bases, leaving 9 bases between the germline ends. This CDR3 region has 14 residues. DNA of the CDR3: TGCGCCAGCAGCTTGGGAAGGTTGGACACTGAAGCTTTCTTT. Translation: CASSLGRLDTEAFF. Combining the CDR3 with reference TRBV5-1 and TRBJ1-1 gives the whole variable domain KAGVTQTPRYLIKTRGQQVTLSCSPISGHRSVSWYQQTPGQGLQFLFEYFSETQRNKGNFPGRFSGRQFSNSRSEMNVSTLELGDSALYLCASSLGRLDTEAFFGQGTRLTVV.

The CDR3 protein is CASADGGPDQPQHF. The CDR3, as DNA: TGTGCTTCAGCCGACGGGGGTCCCGATCAGCCCCAGCATTTT. The rearrangement links TRBV10-3 to TRBJ1-5; tentatively, D is TRBD1 (5 bases). Germline CDR1 ENHRY, CDR2 SYGVKD. The CDR3 has 14 amino acids.

The V gene is TRBV11-2, the J gene TRBJ1-5, with D unresolved. Per the germline V gene, CDR1 is SGHAT and CDR2 is FQNNGV. Trimming removed 5 bases from V and 5 bases from J, with 13 bases in between. The CDR3 has 14 residues. In DNA, the CDR3 is TGTGCCAGCAGCCGAGGGCAGGTCGATCAGCCCCAGCATTTT. It yields the protein CASSRGQVDQPQHF.

This chain connects TRBV18 to TRBJ1-5; 8 bases line up with TRBD1. Trimming removed 3 bases from V and 9 bases from J; junction bases left unmatched: 10. This CDR3 has 15 amino acids. Per germline, CDR1 KGHSH and CDR2 LQKENI. The CDR3 region has the DNA TGTGCCAGCTCACCGGGAACAGGGGGAGGTCGGCCCCAGCATTTT. Translated, it gives CASSPGTGGGRPQHF.

The rearrangement uses TRBV11-1 and TRBJ1-2, with TRBD1 matching over 7 bases. Germline V gene sequence: CDR1 SGHAT, CDR2 FQDESV (reference sequence). This CDR3 spans 14 amino acids. V was clipped by 5 bases and J by 4 bases; unmatched bases: 7. Here the CDR3 reads CASSANRGGYGYTF. CDR3 in DNA: TGTGCCAGCAGCGCAAACAGGGGCGGCTATGGCTACACCTTC.

This chain connects TRBV2 to TRBJ2-1; unclear D gene. The germline V gene encodes CDR1 SNHLY and CDR2 FYNNEI. There are 10 residues in the CDR3. Trimming left V 7 bases short and J 12 bases short, with 10 bases between. As DNA, the CDR3 is TGTGCCAGCATGACGGCAAGGCAGTTCTTC. It specifies CASMTARQFF.

The chain is built from TRBV11-2 and TRBJ1-4; D gene ambiguous. The CDR3 totals 14 residues. Germline V gene data show CDR1 as SGHAT and CDR2 as FQNNGV. Trimming took 2 bases from V and 6 from J, leaving 10 bases between them. The CDR3 spells CASSLRHVDEKLFF. The DNA for the CDR3 is TGTGCCAGCAGCTTACGGCACGTAGATGAAAAACTGTTTTTT.

This clone was detected once. This rearrangement joins TRBV6-2 or TRBV6-3 to TRBJ1-5; D is unclear. The CDR3 is 15 amino acids. Looked up from germline, CDR1 is MNHEY and CDR2 is SVGEGT. Trimming cost V 4 bases and J 2 bases, with 12 bases left between them. In nucleotides, the CDR3 is TGTGCCAGCAGTTTGGGGAGGGCGGGCAATCAGCCCCAGCATTTT. It specifies CASSLGRAGNQPQHF.

This clone occurred once. The rearrangement uses TRBV27 and TRBJ1-2; the D gene is possibly TRBD1 (5 bases). V lost 3 bases, J lost 4 bases, and 15 bases lay in between. Per germline, CDR1 MNHEY and CDR2 SMNVEV (reference sequence). The length of the CDR3 is 15 residues. CDR3: CASSFDRSLFYGYTF. The DNA for the CDR3 is TGTGCCAGCAGTTTTGACAGATCCTTATTCTATGGCTACACCTTC.

V usage is TRBV19 and J usage is TRBJ2-3; D is unclear. The CDR3 spans 14 residues. Looked up from germline, CDR1 is LNHDA and CDR2 is SQIVND (reference sequence). V was trimmed by 5 bases and J by 0 bases, leaving 9 bases between them. CDR3 nucleotides: TGTGCCAGTAGTGGTCTAACTAGCACAGATACGCAGTATTTT. It is translated as CASSGLTSTDTQYF.

This rearrangement joins TRBV5-1 to TRBJ2-2; 10 bases map to TRBD2. Germline V gene lookup returns CDR1 SGHRS and CDR2 YFSETQ. The CDR3 is 16 amino acids. Losses at the gene ends were 1 base for V and 5 bases for J; bases not matched to a gene: 5. This CDR3 reads CASSLNPSGGTGELFF. For the CDR3, the DNA is TGCGCCAGCAGCTTGAATCCTAGCGGGGGTACCGGGGAGCTGTTTTTT. Complete variable domain (other parts from reference TRBV5-1 and TRBJ2-2): KAGVTQTPRYLIKTRGQQVTLSCSPISGHRSVSWYQQTPGQGLQFLFEYFSETQRNKGNFPGRFSGRQFSNSRSEMNVSTLELGDSALYLCASSLNPSGGTGELFFGEGSRLTVL.

J is TRBJ2-1 and V is TRBV15; the match to TRBD1 covers 7 bases. Looked up from germline, CDR1 is LNHNV and CDR2 is YYDKDF (reference sequence). The V segment lost 8 bases and the J segment 8 bases; nucleotides outside the gene matches: 9. The CDR3 extends over 13 amino acids. The CDR3 here is CATQNRGIHEQFF. The CDR3 DNA reads TGTGCCACCCAGAACAGGGGAATTCATGAGCAGTTCTTC.

The rearrangement links TRBV28 to TRBJ1-1; D call uncertain. The germline V and J ends were trimmed by 5 bases and 1 base, with 14 bases remaining between them. The CDR3 loop spans 15 amino acids. Germline-derived CDR1 and CDR2 are MDHEN and SYDVKM. CDR3 DNA sequence: TGTGCCAGCAGTAGTAGCTCCCGATCGAACACTGAAGCTTTCTTT. Translation gives CASSSSSRSNTEAFF.

The CDR3 DNA reads TGCGCCAGCAGCCAAGATCTAACGGGGGGGAGTACAGATACGCAGTATTTT. This sequence encodes CASSQDLTGGSTDTQYF. This chain uses TRBV4-3 with TRBJ2-3; 8 bases fit TRBD2. Germline loops: CDR1 LGHNA, CDR2 YSLEER. CDR3 size: 17 residues. Trimming took 0 bases from V and 3 from J; bases not matched to a gene: 8.

The gene calls are TRBV6-2 or TRBV6-3 and TRBJ1-1, with D maybe TRBD1 (6 bases). Looked up from germline, CDR1 is MNHEY and CDR2 is SVGEGT. Deletions cut 5 bases from V and 0 bases from J, with 13 bases between. CDR3 length equals 15 residues. CDR3 region: CASSDRQVLNTEAFF. CDR3 DNA sequence: TGTGCCAGCAGTGACCGACAGGTTCTGAACACTGAAGCTTTCTTT.

The chain recombines TRBV9 with TRBJ2-7; 9 nucleotides agree with TRBD1. J was trimmed by 5 bases and V by 4 bases; bases with no gene match: 10. In germline, CDR1 is SGDLS, CDR2 YYNGEE. The CDR3 consists of 15 residues. For the CDR3, the DNA is TGTGCCAGCAGCCGAACGGGACAGGGTGTTGACGAGCAGTACTTC. Translated: CASSRTGQGVDEQYF.

The chain employs TRBV24-1 and TRBJ2-1; 8 nucleotides align to TRBD1. This CDR3 spans 16 amino acids. V shed 3 bases, J shed 6 bases, and the junction held 9 bases outside the gene matches. Per the germline V gene, CDR1 is KGHDR and CDR2 is SFDVKD. The chain's CDR3 is CATSDPGGPFGNEQFF. The CDR3 bases are TGTGCCACCAGTGATCCAGGGGGCCCTTTTGGCAATGAGCAGTTCTTC.

The genes are TRBV15 and TRBJ2-6; 7 positions agree with TRBD1. The V and J ends lost 3 bases and 4 bases, in that order; junction bases with no gene match: 3. This CDR3 contains 15 residues. Germline V gene sequence: CDR1 LNHNV, CDR2 YYDKDF (reference sequence). The CDR3 DNA reads TGTGCCACCAGCAGTAGGGGGCCCGGGGCCAACGTCCTGACTTTC. It translates to CATSSRGPGANVLTF.

The chain is built from TRBV18 and TRBJ2-2; D may correspond to TRBD1 or TRBD2 (5 bases each). Germline lookup yields CDR1 KGHSH and CDR2 LQKENI. V lost 3 bases, J lost 4 bases, and 15 bases lay in between. The CDR3 totals 16 residues. The CDR3 coding sequence is TGTGCCAGCTCACCGTACCAACAGGCGGGCACCGGGGAGCTGTTTTTT. Protein sequence: CASSPYQQAGTGELFF.

V and J are TRBV7-8 and TRBJ2-5; TRBD2 agrees at 13 bases. The CDR3 is 17 amino acids. The J segment lost 5 bases and the V segment lost 5 bases, leaving 11 bases of the junction unmatched. CDR1 SGHVS and CDR2 FQNEAQ come from the germline V gene. This CDR3 is CASSRGLAGDPRETQYF. The CDR3 nucleotides are TGTGCCAGCAGCCGAGGACTAGCGGGGGACCCTCGTGAGACCCAGTACTTC.

The genes are TRBV4-1 and TRBJ2-2, with 11 bases aligning to TRBD2. Germline CDR1 is MGHRA and CDR2 is YSYEKL. This CDR3 comprises 18 residues. The trim removed 2 bases at V and 2 bases at J, leaving 7 bases unmatched. The CDR3 nucleotides are TGCGCCAGCAGCCAACAAATGCTAGCGGGGGGAAACACCGGGGAGCTGTTTTTT. It is translated as CASSQQMLAGGNTGELFF.

The chain carries TRBV7-9 and TRBJ1-4; the D gene is possibly TRBD1 (6 bases). The CDR3 covers 14 residues. The germline V and J ends were trimmed by 4 bases and 6 bases, with 12 bases remaining between them. Germline V gene sequence: CDR1 SEHNR, CDR2 FQNEAQ (reference sequence). The CDR3, as DNA: TGTGCCAGCAGCTCTAGACAGGTGGATGAAAAACTGTTTTTT. It codes for CASSSRQVDEKLFF.

The chain carries TRBV5-6 and TRBJ1-2; weak D call: TRBD1 (5 bases). The CDR3 spans 15 residues. Germline V gene data show CDR1 as SGHDT and CDR2 as YYEEEE. Trimming took 0 bases from V and 7 from J, leaving 16 bases between them. CDR3 DNA sequence: TGTGCCAGCAGCTTGGCCGTATCAGGGAAAGTTGGCTACACCTTC. Translation gives CASSLAVSGKVGYTF.

V gene TRBV10-3 combines with J gene TRBJ2-3; D is undetermined. The CDR3 totals 15 residues. Germline assignment: CDR1 ENHRY and CDR2 SYGVKD. V shed 3 bases and J shed 2 bases, with 12 bases lying between them. The CDR3 sequence: CAISDSRWDTDTQYF. CDR3 coding DNA: TGTGCCATCAGTGACTCCCGTTGGGACACAGATACGCAGTATTTT.

The chain carries TRBV28 and TRBJ1-2, with D unclear. CDR3 length equals 15 residues. Trimming removed 1 base from V and 4 bases from J, with 13 bases in between. The germline V gene has CDR1 MDHEN and CDR2 SYDVKM. The CDR3 DNA follows: TGTGCCAGCAGTTTATCTATGGTGCTGGCCTATGGCTACACCTTC. Translated, it gives CASSLSMVLAYGYTF.

This sequence joins TRBV7-9 and TRBJ2-7, with TRBD2 matching over 7 bases. J lost 0 bases, V lost 1 base, and 9 bases had no gene match. The CDR3 extends over 17 amino acids. The germline V gene has CDR1 SEHNR and CDR2 FQNEAQ (reference sequence). In DNA form, the CDR3 reads TGTGCCAGCAGCTTAGAAGGGAGGGACGCAAGCTCCTACGAGCAGTACTTC. As protein: CASSLEGRDASSYEQYF.

V is TRBV5-4 and J is TRBJ1-2; no firm D call. The CDR3 consists of 13 residues. Germline V gene lookup returns CDR1 SGHNT and CDR2 YYREEE (reference sequence). Trimming shortened V by 4 bases and J by 5 bases, and 12 bases separated the two germline ends. In DNA form, the CDR3 reads TGTGCCAGCAGCGAAGCCGGGATATATGGCTACACCTTC. Translating it yields CASSEAGIYGYTF.

J is TRBJ1-1 and V is TRBV4-3; D not resolved. The length of the CDR3 is 15 residues. The germline gives CDR1 LGHNA, CDR2 YSLEER. The V end lost 4 bases, the J end lost 1 base, and 13 bases lay between the germline ends. Written as DNA, the CDR3 is TGCGCCAGCAGCCCGACGAAGGCCCAGAACACTGAAGCTTTCTTT. It encodes CASSPTKAQNTEAFF.